This T cell receptor (beta chain) was obtained from a study of blood T cell repertoires in COVID-19. Study-level information: COVID-19 samples, acute and convalescent, were from the United States, Italy and Spain. Nucleic acid was either cDNA or gDNA, and it came from T cells, B-cell-depleted T cells, or PBMCs.

Original handling: Estimates of nucleated cell counts were drawn from the amplification of reference gene primers. TCRdb's table, derived via immunoSEQ multiplex PCR, lists solely in-frame clones and lacks some. V, J and clone size are taken as reported in that table, and D and trimming were inferred from the DNA itself. This table holds roughly 17,000 clones, roughly 90% found once. From germline, CDR1 is KGHSH and CDR2 LQKENI. The germline V and J ends were trimmed by 3 bases and 7 bases, with 13 bases remaining between them. The CDR3 is 14 amino acids. The chain is built from TRBV18 and TRBJ2-1; maybe TRBD1 (5 bases). Input material: peripheral blood. This TCR was sampled from a human donor in a cohort sampled during active COVID-19. This chain's CDR3 is CASSPMLQVNEQFF. In DNA, the CDR3 is TGTGCCAGCTCACCTATGTTACAGGTGAATGAGCAGTTCTTC.